The TCR beta chain described here comes from a study of cytomegalovirus exposure and HLA in healthy donors. Turning to the study itself: Earlier findings included roughly 100 million unique TCR beta sequences obtained from about 179 million T cells.

In the PCR, 60 Vbeta and 13 Jbeta primers were used. Profiled with immunoSEQ multiplex PCR; TCRdb holds only in-frame clones, not every one. This table holds about 210,000 clones, about four fifths found once. In germline, CDR1 is MNHEY, CDR2 SVGAGI. This CDR3 has 12 amino acids. V lost 5 bases to trimming and J lost 6 bases, with 8 bases between them. The sequenced material came from PBMCs. The genes are TRBV6-5 and TRBJ2-1, with a weak D call TRBD2 (7 bases). The TCR was taken from a woman in her 30s in good health and CMV-seropositive. The CDR3 DNA is TGTGCCAGCAGTCGGGGGGCCAATGAGCAGTTCTTC. Its translation: CASSRGANEQFF.